A selection of T cell receptor beta chains follows, all from one sample in a study of T cell changes during pregnancy in multiple sclerosis. TCRdb's table, derived via immunoSEQ multiplex PCR, lists solely in-frame clones and lacks some. The table includes over 65,000 clones, roughly 94% detected once. The material was peripheral blood, obtained in the third trimester of pregnancy. These receptor sequences come from a female donor with multiple sclerosis, enrolled in a pregnancy study. Both conserved end residues are part of each CDR3. The order of the fields is J gene, V gene, D gene, clone size, CDR3 DNA, CDR3 protein. A D gene is named only where the DNA matches it firmly. Clone sizes are given selectively: once, few, many, or a class where the clone is expanded.

j_gene: TRBJ2-5; v_gene: TRBV10-3; d_gene: .; abundance: .; CDR3nt: TGTGCCACTGAGACAGGTCGATTCCAAGAGACCCAGTACTTC; CDR3aa: CATETGRFQETQYF
j_gene: TRBJ1-1; v_gene: TRBV27; d_gene: TRBD1; abundance: .; CDR3nt: TGTGCCAGCAGTTTCACCCCGCCAAGACAGGGTAGGGATTATAATACTGAAGCTTTCTTT; CDR3aa: CASSFTPPRQGRDYNTEAFF
j_gene: TRBJ2-1; v_gene: TRBV11-3; d_gene: TRBD2; abundance: .; CDR3nt: TGTGCCAGCAGCTTAGAGGGGACTAGCGGGGGAAGCTCCTACAATGAGCAGTTCTTC; CDR3aa: CASSLEGTSGGSSYNEQFF
j_gene: TRBJ1-6; v_gene: TRBV7-2; d_gene: TRBD1; abundance: .; CDR3nt: TGTGCCAGCAGCGCGAGACAGGGGAATAATTCACCCCTCCACTTT; CDR3aa: CASSARQGNNSPLHF
j_gene: TRBJ2-1; v_gene: TRBV6-1; d_gene: .; abundance: once; CDR3nt: TGTGCCAGCAGTCAGGCCTACAATGAGCAGTTCTTC; CDR3aa: CASSQAYNEQFF
j_gene: TRBJ1-1; v_gene: TRBV19; d_gene: TRBD1; abundance: .; CDR3nt: TGTGCCAGTAGTATCAGGACAGGGGCACATGAAGCTTTCTTT; CDR3aa: CASSIRTGAHEAFF
j_gene: TRBJ2-3; v_gene: TRBV15; d_gene: .; abundance: .; CDR3nt: TGTGCCACCAGCAGAGCTCAGGGTAAAGGCACAGATACGCAGTATTTT; CDR3aa: CATSRAQGKGTDTQYF
j_gene: TRBJ1-4; v_gene: TRBV18; d_gene: .; abundance: .; CDR3nt: TGTGCCAGCTCACCCGGCAGGGAGGGTGAAAAACTGTTTTTT; CDR3aa: CASSPGREGEKLFF
j_gene: TRBJ2-7; v_gene: TRBV6-1; d_gene: .; abundance: few; CDR3nt: TGTGCCAGCAGTGAATCCCTAGAGTCCCCCTACGAGCAGTACTTC; CDR3aa: CASSESLESPYEQYF
j_gene: TRBJ1-1; v_gene: TRBV11-2; d_gene: .; abundance: .; CDR3nt: TGTGCCAGCAGTCAAGAAGGGACAACGGCTTTCTTT; CDR3aa: CASSQEGTTAFF
j_gene: TRBJ2-1; v_gene: TRBV7-2; d_gene: TRBD1; abundance: .; CDR3nt: TGTGCCAGCAGCCGTACGACAGGGGGTTTCAATGAGCAGTTCTTC; CDR3aa: CASSRTTGGFNEQFF
j_gene: TRBJ2-3; v_gene: TRBV4-1; d_gene: TRBD1; abundance: .; CDR3nt: TGCGCCAGCAGCCAACGCACCCGGGACAGGGGAAATACGCAGTATTTT; CDR3aa: CASSQRTRDRGNTQYF
j_gene: TRBJ2-5; v_gene: TRBV9; d_gene: TRBD2; abundance: once; CDR3nt: TGTGCCAGCAGCGCAGGGACTAGCGGGGCTCAAGAGACCCAGTACTTC; CDR3aa: CASSAGTSGAQETQYF
j_gene: TRBJ2-3; v_gene: TRBV11-3; d_gene: .; abundance: .; CDR3nt: TGTGCCAGCAGCTTGGGGGGAGGCGCCCCAGCGGATACGCAGTATTTT; CDR3aa: CASSLGGGAPADTQYF
j_gene: TRBJ1-2; v_gene: TRBV11-2; d_gene: TRBD1; abundance: .; CDR3nt: TGTGCCAGCACGCAAGGGAGCGGGACAGGGACTAACTATGGCTACACCTTC; CDR3aa: CASTQGSGTGTNYGYTF
j_gene: TRBJ1-5; v_gene: TRBV4-3; d_gene: .; abundance: .; CDR3nt: TGCGCCAGCAGCCAAGAATGGGGGGAGGGTAGCAATCAGCCCCAGCATTTT; CDR3aa: CASSQEWGEGSNQPQHF
j_gene: TRBJ2-3; v_gene: TRBV10-3; d_gene: .; abundance: .; CDR3nt: TGTGCCATCAGTGTAAGCGTGAGCACAGATACGCAGTATTTT; CDR3aa: CAISVSVSTDTQYF
j_gene: TRBJ1-2; v_gene: TRBV6-5; d_gene: .; abundance: once; CDR3nt: TGTGCCAGCAGTTACAGGGGCCAATACTATGGCTACACCTTC; CDR3aa: CASSYRGQYYGYTF
j_gene: TRBJ1-5; v_gene: TRBV6-5; d_gene: TRBD1; abundance: .; CDR3nt: TGTGCCAGCAGTCGGACAGGAAAGGATCAGCCCCAGCATTTT; CDR3aa: CASSRTGKDQPQHF
j_gene: TRBJ1-1; v_gene: TRBV4-2; d_gene: .; abundance: .; CDR3nt: TGTGCCAGCAGCCCCCAGGGAGGGTTCTCTGAAGCTTTCTTT; CDR3aa: CASSPQGGFSEAFF
j_gene: TRBJ1-6; v_gene: TRBV19; d_gene: .; abundance: .; CDR3nt: TGTGCCAGTAGTACCTTAGACCGGAGCTCCTATAATTCACCCCTCCACTTT; CDR3aa: CASSTLDRSSYNSPLHF
j_gene: TRBJ1-2; v_gene: TRBV5-8; d_gene: TRBD1; abundance: .; CDR3nt: TGTGCCAGCAGCCCTCCTAACAGGGGCAATTACTATGGCTACACCTTC; CDR3aa: CASSPPNRGNYYGYTF
j_gene: TRBJ1-6; v_gene: TRBV6-1; d_gene: .; abundance: .; CDR3nt: TGTGCCAGCAGTGAACGGCCCCGGGATTCACCCCTCCACTTT; CDR3aa: CASSERPRDSPLHF
j_gene: TRBJ2-1; v_gene: TRBV4-2; d_gene: .; abundance: .; CDR3nt: TGTGCCAGCAGCCAAGAATCACAGGGATACAATGAGCAGTTCTTC; CDR3aa: CASSQESQGYNEQFF
j_gene: TRBJ2-2; v_gene: TRBV13; d_gene: TRBD1; abundance: .; CDR3nt: TGTGCCAGCAGCCTGGGGACAGCTAAGGCCGGGGAGCTGTTTTTT; CDR3aa: CASSLGTAKAGELFF
j_gene: TRBJ1-1; v_gene: TRBV5-1; d_gene: .; abundance: once; CDR3nt: TGCGCCAGCGGTTACCCGTCGGAGGGTACTGAAGCTTTCTTT; CDR3aa: CASGYPSEGTEAFF
j_gene: TRBJ1-5; v_gene: TRBV6-1; d_gene: .; abundance: once; CDR3nt: TGTGCCAGCAGTGAAGCCGGGGGATACAATCAGCCCCAGCATTTT; CDR3aa: CASSEAGGYNQPQHF
j_gene: TRBJ2-7; v_gene: TRBV11-2; d_gene: TRBD1; abundance: .; CDR3nt: TGTGCCAGCAGCTTAGCGGGACAGAACTACGAGCAGTACTTC; CDR3aa: CASSLAGQNYEQYF
j_gene: TRBJ1-1; v_gene: TRBV5-8; d_gene: TRBD1; abundance: .; CDR3nt: TGTGCCAGCAGCTTGGCGACAGAAGGGGGCATGAACACTGAAGCTTTCTTT; CDR3aa: CASSLATEGGMNTEAFF
j_gene: TRBJ1-2; v_gene: TRBV6-1; d_gene: TRBD1; abundance: .; CDR3nt: TGTGCCAGCAGTGAGCGACAGGGCCGGGATGGCTACACCTTC; CDR3aa: CASSERQGRDGYTF
j_gene: TRBJ2-3; v_gene: TRBV6-5; d_gene: .; abundance: .; CDR3nt: TGTGCCAGCAGTTACGCAGGGGTCGGAGATACGCAGTATTTT; CDR3aa: CASSYAGVGDTQYF
j_gene: TRBJ2-1; v_gene: TRBV9; d_gene: TRBD2; abundance: once; CDR3nt: TGTGCCAGCAGCGCCGTTAGCGGGGGCGGGGACAATGAGCAGTTCTTC; CDR3aa: CASSAVSGGGDNEQFF
j_gene: TRBJ2-1; v_gene: TRBV10-1; d_gene: TRBD2; abundance: .; CDR3nt: TGCGCCAGCCCCGGGGCCCAAGCGGGGGGGTGTTACAATGAGCAGTTCTTC; CDR3aa: CASPGAQAGGCYNEQFF
j_gene: TRBJ1-3; v_gene: TRBV30; d_gene: .; abundance: .; CDR3nt: TGTGCCTGGACCCAGGGGAGCCTATTCTCTGGAAACACCATATATTTT; CDR3aa: CAWTQGSLFSGNTIYF
j_gene: TRBJ2-2; v_gene: TRBV9; d_gene: .; abundance: .; CDR3nt: TGTGCCAGCAGCGTTGCGGTACATCGGGAGCTGTTTTTT; CDR3aa: CASSVAVHRELFF
j_gene: TRBJ1-1; v_gene: TRBV7-9; d_gene: .; abundance: .; CDR3nt: TGTGCCAGCAGTCGATCCAGGGAATCCACTGAAGCTTTCTTT; CDR3aa: CASSRSRESTEAFF
j_gene: TRBJ2-3; v_gene: TRBV4-2; d_gene: .; abundance: few; CDR3nt: TGTGCCAGCAGCCAAGGAACCGGGACTAGCACAGATACGCAGTATTTT; CDR3aa: CASSQGTGTSTDTQYF
j_gene: TRBJ1-6; v_gene: TRBV15; d_gene: TRBD1; abundance: many; CDR3nt: TGTGCCACCAGCAGAGATCCGGGACAGGGATATTCACCCCTCCACTTT; CDR3aa: CATSRDPGQGYSPLHF
j_gene: TRBJ1-5; v_gene: TRBV15; d_gene: .; abundance: .; CDR3nt: TGTGCCACCAGCGCCCGGGGTTGGGGGCAGGGTCAGCCCCAGCATTTT; CDR3aa: CATSARGWGQGQPQHF
j_gene: TRBJ1-5; v_gene: TRBV19; d_gene: .; abundance: .; CDR3nt: TGTGCCAGCGACAAAGGCCGGGACTCTTATAGCAATCAGCCCCAGCATTTT; CDR3aa: CASDKGRDSYSNQPQHF
j_gene: TRBJ2-2; v_gene: TRBV11-3; d_gene: .; abundance: .; CDR3nt: TGTGCCAGCAGCTTAGGCGGGGGCCCTGGGACCGGGGAGCTGTTTTTT; CDR3aa: CASSLGGGPGTGELFF
j_gene: TRBJ2-3; v_gene: TRBV7-2; d_gene: .; abundance: .; CDR3nt: TGTGCCAGCAGCTTAGAGAGATTGGATACGCAGTATTTT; CDR3aa: CASSLERLDTQYF
j_gene: TRBJ2-5; v_gene: TRBV30; d_gene: .; abundance: .; CDR3nt: TGTGCCTGGGGGGCAGGGGGCGGGGGGACCCAGTACTTC; CDR3aa: CAWGAGGGGTQYF
j_gene: TRBJ1-2; v_gene: TRBV21-1; d_gene: .; abundance: .; CDR3nt: TGTGCCAGCAGCAAAGCGCAGGTCAGTCACTATGGCTACACCTTC; CDR3aa: CASSKAQVSHYGYTF
j_gene: TRBJ2-1; v_gene: TRBV7-3; d_gene: TRBD2; abundance: once; CDR3nt: TGTGCCAGCAGCTTAAGAGAGACTAGCGGGGGGGGGAAGCAGTTCTTC; CDR3aa: CASSLRETSGGGKQFF
j_gene: TRBJ2-5; v_gene: TRBV5-5; d_gene: .; abundance: once; CDR3nt: TGTGCCAGCAGCTTGGCTCGGGGGAACCAAGAGACCCAGTACTTC; CDR3aa: CASSLARGNQETQYF
j_gene: TRBJ2-5; v_gene: TRBV5-6; d_gene: .; abundance: .; CDR3nt: TGTGCCAGCAGCTTGCGTTGGGCCGGCGAGACCCAGTACTTC; CDR3aa: CASSLRWAGETQYF
j_gene: TRBJ2-2; v_gene: TRBV5-4; d_gene: TRBD1; abundance: .; CDR3nt: TGTGCCAGCAGTCAACGGGACAGGGGATGGGGGGAGCTGTTTTTT; CDR3aa: CASSQRDRGWGELFF